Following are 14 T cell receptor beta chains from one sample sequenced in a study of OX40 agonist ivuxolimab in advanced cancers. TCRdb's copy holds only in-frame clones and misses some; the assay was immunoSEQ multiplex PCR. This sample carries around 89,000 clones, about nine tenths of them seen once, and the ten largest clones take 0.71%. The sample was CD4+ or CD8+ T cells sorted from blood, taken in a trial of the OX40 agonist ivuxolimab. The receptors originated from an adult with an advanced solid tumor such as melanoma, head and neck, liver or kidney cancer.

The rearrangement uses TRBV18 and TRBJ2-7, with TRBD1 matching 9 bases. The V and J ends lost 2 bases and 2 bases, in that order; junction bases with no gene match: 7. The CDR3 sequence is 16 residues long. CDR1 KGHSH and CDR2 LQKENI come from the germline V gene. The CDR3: CASSPLWGQGTYEQYF. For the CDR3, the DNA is TGTGCCAGCTCACCATTGTGGGGACAGGGAACCTACGAGCAGTACTTC.

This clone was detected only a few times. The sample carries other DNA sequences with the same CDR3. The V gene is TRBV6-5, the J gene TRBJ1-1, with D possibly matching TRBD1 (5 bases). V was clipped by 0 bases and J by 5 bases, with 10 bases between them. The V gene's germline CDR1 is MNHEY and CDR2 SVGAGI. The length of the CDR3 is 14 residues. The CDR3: CASSYSRGRTEAFF. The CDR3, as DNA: TGTGCCAGCAGTTACTCGAGGGGACGGACTGAAGCTTTCTTT.

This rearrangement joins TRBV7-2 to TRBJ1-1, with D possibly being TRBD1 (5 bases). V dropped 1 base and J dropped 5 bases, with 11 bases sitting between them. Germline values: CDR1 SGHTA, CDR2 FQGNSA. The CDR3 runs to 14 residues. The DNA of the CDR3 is TGTGCCAGCAGCTTAGTAGGGGCCTGGACTGAAGCTTTCTTT. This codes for CASSLVGAWTEAFF.

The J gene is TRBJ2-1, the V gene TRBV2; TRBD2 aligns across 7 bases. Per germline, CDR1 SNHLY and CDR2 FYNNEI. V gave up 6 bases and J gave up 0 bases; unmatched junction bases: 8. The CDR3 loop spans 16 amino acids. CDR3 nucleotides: TGTGCCAGCAGGGGAGTTGGCGGGAGCTCCTACAATGAGCAGTTCTTC. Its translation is CASRGVGGSSYNEQFF. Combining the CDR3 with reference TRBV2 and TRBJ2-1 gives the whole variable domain EPEVTQTPSHQVTQMGQEVILRCVPISNHLYFYWYRQILGQKVEFLVSFYNNEISEKSEIFDDQFSVERPDGSNFTLKIRSTKLEDSAMYFCASRGVGGSSYNEQFFGPGTRLTVL.

CDR3 nucleotide sequence: TGCAGCGTTGAATCGGGTAATGGGGCCAACGTCCTGACTTTC. Translation: CSVESGNGANVLTF. V is TRBV29-1 and J is TRBJ2-6, with D hard to call. CDR3 length: 14 amino acids. V was shortened by 2 bases and J by 3 bases, with 8 bases between the two germline ends. Looked up from germline, CDR1 is SQVTM and CDR2 is ANQGSEA.

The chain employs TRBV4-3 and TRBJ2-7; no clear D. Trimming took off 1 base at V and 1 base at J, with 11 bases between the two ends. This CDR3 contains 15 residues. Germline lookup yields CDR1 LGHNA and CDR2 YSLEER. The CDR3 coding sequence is TGCGCCAGCAGCCAAGGGTTGAGCGCATCCTACGAGCAGTACTTC. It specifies CASSQGLSASYEQYF.

The CDR3 sequence is CASSEYGNTEAFF. CDR3 DNA: TGTGCCAGCAGTGAGTACGGGAACACTGAAGCTTTCTTT. The genes are TRBV2 and TRBJ1-1; D ambiguous. The CDR3 is made up of 13 amino acids. Between the trimmed V and J ends, which lost 3 bases and 1 base, there was a span of 6 bases. CDR1 is SNHLY, CDR2 FYNNEI, per germline.

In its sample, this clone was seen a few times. This CDR3 reads CSATEIHEQFF. In DNA, the CDR3 is TGCAGTGCTACGGAGATCCATGAGCAGTTCTTC. This chain uses TRBV20-1 with TRBJ2-1; D not resolved. V was clipped by 4 bases and J by 8 bases, with 9 bases between them. The CDR3 is 11 amino acids. CDR1 and CDR2 from the germline V gene are DFQATT and SNEGSKA (reference sequence).

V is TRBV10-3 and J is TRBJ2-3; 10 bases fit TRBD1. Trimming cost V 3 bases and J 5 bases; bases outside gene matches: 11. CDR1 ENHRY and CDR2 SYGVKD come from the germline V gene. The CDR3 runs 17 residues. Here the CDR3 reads CAISDWGGTGDKDTQYF. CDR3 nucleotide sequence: TGTGCCATCAGTGACTGGGGGGGGACAGGGGATAAAGATACGCAGTATTTT.

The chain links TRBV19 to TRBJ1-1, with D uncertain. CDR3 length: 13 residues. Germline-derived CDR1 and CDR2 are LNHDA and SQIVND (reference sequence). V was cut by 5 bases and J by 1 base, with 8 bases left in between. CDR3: CASSPLGNTEAFF. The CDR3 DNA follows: TGTGCCAGTAGTCCATTGGGGAACACTGAAGCTTTCTTT.

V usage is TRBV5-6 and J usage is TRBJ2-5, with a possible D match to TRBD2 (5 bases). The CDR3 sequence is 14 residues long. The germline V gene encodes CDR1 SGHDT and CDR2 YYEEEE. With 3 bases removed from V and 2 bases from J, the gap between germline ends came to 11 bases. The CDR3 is CASSWWTGQETQYF. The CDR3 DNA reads TGTGCCAGCAGCTGGTGGACGGGGCAAGAGACCCAGTACTTC.

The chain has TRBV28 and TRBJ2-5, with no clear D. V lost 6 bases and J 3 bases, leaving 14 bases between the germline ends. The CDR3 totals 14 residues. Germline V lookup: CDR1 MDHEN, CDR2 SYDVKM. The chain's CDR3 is CASRGSWGEETQYF. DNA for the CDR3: TGTGCCAGCAGGGGAAGTTGGGGTGAAGAGACCCAGTACTTC.

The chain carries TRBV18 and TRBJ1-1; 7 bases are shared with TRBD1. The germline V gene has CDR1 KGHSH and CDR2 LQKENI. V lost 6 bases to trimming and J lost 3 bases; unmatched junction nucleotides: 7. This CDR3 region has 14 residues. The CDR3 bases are TGTGCCAGCTCCGTAGCCGGGACAGACACTGAAGCTTTCTTT. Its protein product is CASSVAGTDTEAFF.

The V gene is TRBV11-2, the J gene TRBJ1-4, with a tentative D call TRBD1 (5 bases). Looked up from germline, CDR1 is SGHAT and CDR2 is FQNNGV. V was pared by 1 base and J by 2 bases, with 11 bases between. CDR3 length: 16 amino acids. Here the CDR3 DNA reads TGTGCCAGCAGCTTAGTCTCCGGGGCGACTAATGAAAAACTGTTTTTT. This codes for CASSLVSGATNEKLFF.